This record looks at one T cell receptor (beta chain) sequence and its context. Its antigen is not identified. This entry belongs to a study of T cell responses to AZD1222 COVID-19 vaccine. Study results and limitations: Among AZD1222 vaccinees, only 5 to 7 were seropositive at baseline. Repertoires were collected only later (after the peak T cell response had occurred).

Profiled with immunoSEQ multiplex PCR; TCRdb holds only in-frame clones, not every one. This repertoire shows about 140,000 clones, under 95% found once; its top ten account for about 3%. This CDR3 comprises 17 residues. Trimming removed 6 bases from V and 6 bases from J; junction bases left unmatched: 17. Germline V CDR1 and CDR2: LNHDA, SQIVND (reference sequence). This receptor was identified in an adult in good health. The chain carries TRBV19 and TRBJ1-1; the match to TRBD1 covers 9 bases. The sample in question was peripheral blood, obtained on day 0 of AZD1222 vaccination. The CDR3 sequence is CASRDRGQGTRRAEAFF. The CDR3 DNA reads TGTGCCAGTAGAGATCGGGGACAGGGTACCCGCCGCGCTGAAGCTTTCTTT.